This T cell receptor beta chain was obtained from a study of T cell responses to AZD1222 COVID-19 vaccine. The CDR3 extends over 14 amino acids. The V end was cut by 5 bases, the J end by 1 base, with 11 bases between. The germline CDR1 and CDR2 sequences are MNHEY and SMNVEV (reference sequence). TCRdb keeps only in-frame clones here, not all; method: immunoSEQ multiplex PCR. The sample lists some 96,000 clones, 80% to 90% seen once, with around 4.4% in the top ten. Notes on this clone: No antigen is known for it.

Points from the study as a whole: The donors showed a predominance of white British ancestry and of females, with possible underestimation of clonal diversity. Nearly half of spike-specific TCRs reportedly go after variant regions that carry no mutations.

This TCR was recovered from an adult in good health. This chain connects TRBV27 to TRBJ1-2, with a possible D match to TRBD1 (5 bases). The sequences come from peripheral blood, collected on day 0 of MenACWY control vaccination. In nucleotides, the CDR3 is TGTGCCAGCAGTCTAGACAGCTATAACTATGGCTACACCTTC. Its protein is CASSLDSYNYGYTF.